This TCR beta chain comes out of a study of T cell responses to AZD1222 COVID-19 vaccine. Study-wide results and caveats: The reported proportion of spike-specific TCRs targeting unmutated variant regions was nearly half.

Trimming took off 2 bases at V and 4 bases at J, with 11 bases between the two ends. The CDR3 has 14 amino acids. Looked up from germline, CDR1 is MNHEY and CDR2 is SVGAGI. This clone has a single count. Its specificity is unknown. Clones were sequenced by immunoSEQ multiplex PCR, and TCRdb holds only the in-frame ones, with some missing. Among about 39,000 clones listed, roughly 85% were seen once. The sample consisted of peripheral blood, taken 28 days after the second dose of the MenACWY control vaccine. This clonotype was sampled from an adult who received the MenACWY meningococcal vaccine as a control. The chain uses TRBV6-5 and TRBJ2-5; D tentatively reads TRBD1 or TRBD2 (5 bases each). CDR3 nucleotide sequence: TGTGCCAGCAGTTACGGTCGGGGCCCAGAGACCCAGTACTTC. Protein: CASSYGRGPETQYF.